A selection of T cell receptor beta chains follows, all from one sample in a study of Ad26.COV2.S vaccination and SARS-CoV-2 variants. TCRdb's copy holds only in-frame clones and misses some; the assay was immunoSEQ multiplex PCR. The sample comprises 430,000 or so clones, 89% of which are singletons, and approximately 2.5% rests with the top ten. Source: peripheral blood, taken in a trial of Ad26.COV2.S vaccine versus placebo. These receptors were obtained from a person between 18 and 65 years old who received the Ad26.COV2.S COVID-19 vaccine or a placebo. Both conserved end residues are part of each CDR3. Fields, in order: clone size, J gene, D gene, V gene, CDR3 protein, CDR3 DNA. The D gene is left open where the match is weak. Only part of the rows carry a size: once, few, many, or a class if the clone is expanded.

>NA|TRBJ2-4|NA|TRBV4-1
CASSQVTGLAHKNIQYF
TGCGCCAGCAGCCAAGTTACGGGGCTAGCGCACAAAAACATTCAGTACTTC
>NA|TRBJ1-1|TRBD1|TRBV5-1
CASSLLTGENTEAFF
TGCGCCAGCAGCTTACTCACAGGGGAGAACACTGAAGCTTTCTTT
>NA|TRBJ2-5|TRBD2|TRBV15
CATSGRSGGAETQYF
TGTGCCACCAGCGGCCGGAGCGGGGGGGCGGAGACCCAGTACTTC
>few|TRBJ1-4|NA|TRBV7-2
CASSLLGVNEKLFF
TGTGCCAGCAGCTTGTTAGGGGTTAATGAAAAACTGTTTTTT
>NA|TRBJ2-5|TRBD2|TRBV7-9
CASSLGASGNTKETQYF
TGTGCCAGCAGCCTCGGGGCTAGCGGGAACACGAAAGAGACCCAGTACTTC
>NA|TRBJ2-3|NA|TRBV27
CASSLGRLTDTQYF
TGTGCCAGCAGTTTGGGACGACTCACAGATACGCAGTATTTT
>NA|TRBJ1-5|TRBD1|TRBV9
CASSVGPTGALQHF
TGTGCCAGCAGCGTAGGACCCACAGGGGCCCTCCAGCATTTT
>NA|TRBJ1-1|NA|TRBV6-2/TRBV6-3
CASSYSAGFDTEAFF
TGTGCCAGCAGTTACTCCGCAGGGTTCGACACTGAAGCTTTCTTT
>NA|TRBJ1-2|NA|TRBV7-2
CASSAHRASYGYTF
TGTGCCAGCAGCGCACACAGGGCGTCCTATGGCTACACCTTC
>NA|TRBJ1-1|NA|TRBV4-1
CASSPPGGLYTEAFF
TGCGCCAGCAGCCCCCCGGGCGGGTTATACACTGAAGCTTTCTTT
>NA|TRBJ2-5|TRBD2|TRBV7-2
CASSPGLAGGSIGETQYF
TGTGCCAGCAGCCCCGGACTAGCGGGAGGAAGTATAGGAGAGACCCAGTACTTC
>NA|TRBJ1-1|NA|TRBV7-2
CASSSGRILEAFF
TGTGCCAGCAGCTCAGGACGAATCCTTGAAGCTTTCTTT
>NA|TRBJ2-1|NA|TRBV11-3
CASSRTGTLQFF
TGTGCCAGCAGCCGAACCGGGACTCTGCAGTTCTTC
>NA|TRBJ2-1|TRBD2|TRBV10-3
CAIRGRESWNEQFF
TGTGCCATCAGGGGGCGGGAGAGTTGGAATGAGCAGTTCTTC
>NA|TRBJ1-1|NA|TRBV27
CASHRVFNTEAFF
TGTGCCAGCCACAGGGTTTTCAACACTGAAGCTTTCTTT
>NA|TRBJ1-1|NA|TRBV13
CASSLVGGLNTEAFF
TGTGCCAGCAGCTTAGTAGGGGGTTTGAACACTGAAGCTTTCTTT
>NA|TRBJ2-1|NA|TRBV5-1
CASSLAMVTYNEQFF
TGCGCCAGCAGCTTGGCCATGGTGACTTACAATGAGCAGTTCTTC
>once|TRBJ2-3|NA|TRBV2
CASSELDTQYF
TGTGCCAGCAGTGAACTAGATACGCAGTATTTT
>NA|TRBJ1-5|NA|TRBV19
CASSIYLTLSNQPQHF
TGTGCCAGTAGTATCTACCTGACACTTAGCAATCAGCCCCAGCATTTT
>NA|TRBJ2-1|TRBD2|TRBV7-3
CASSYTSGSYNEQFF
TGTGCCAGCAGTTATACTAGCGGGAGTTACAATGAGCAGTTCTTC
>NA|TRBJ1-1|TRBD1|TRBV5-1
CASSQYGGQAAEAFF
TGCGCCAGCAGCCAGTACGGGGGACAGGCCGCTGAAGCTTTCTTT
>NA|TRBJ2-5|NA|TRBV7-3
CASSRGGAGSETQYF
TGTGCCAGCAGCCGCGGGGGCGCCGGTTCGGAGACCCAGTACTTC
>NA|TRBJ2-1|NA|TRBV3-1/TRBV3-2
CASSQVGVYNGQFF
TGTGCCAGCAGCCAAGTAGGGGTTTACAATGGGCAGTTCTTC
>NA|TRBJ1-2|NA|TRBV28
CASSLVPSAIYGYTF
TGTGCCAGCAGTTTGGTCCCCTCTGCGATCTATGGCTACACCTTC
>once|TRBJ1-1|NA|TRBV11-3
CASSLDGGDTEAFF
TGTGCCAGCAGCTTAGACGGGGGAGATACTGAAGCTTTCTTT
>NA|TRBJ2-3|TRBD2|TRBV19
CASSIANGVLAGGIPSTDTQYF
TGTGCCAGTAGTATAGCCAACGGGGTACTAGCGGGAGGGATCCCTAGCACAGATACGCAGTATTTT
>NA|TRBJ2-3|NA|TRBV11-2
CASSLDLYGDTQYF
TGTGCCAGCAGCTTAGATCTCTACGGAGATACGCAGTATTTT
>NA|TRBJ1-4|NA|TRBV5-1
CASSLVGNTNEKLFF
TGCGCCAGCAGCTTGGTAGGGAACACTAATGAAAAACTGTTTTTT
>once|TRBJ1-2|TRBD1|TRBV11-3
CASSSGGEYGYTF
TGTGCCAGCAGCTCAGGGGGCGAATATGGCTACACCTTC
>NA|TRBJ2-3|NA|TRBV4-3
CASSQDLWGGGVTDTQYF
TGCGCCAGCAGCCAAGATTTGTGGGGTGGCGGGGTCACAGATACGCAGTATTTT